The present T cell receptor beta chain was sequenced within a study of beta chain features in type 1 diabetes. Study in general: Regarding age, gender and cell yields, patients proved similar to healthy donors. Whole-study results and caveats: Within each of all four CD4+ subsets, Type 1 diabetes patients had TCRB CDR3s that were moderately but significantly shorter.

Expressed TCRB transcripts were sequenced after all isolated RNA was converted to cDNA. Assay used: immunoSEQ multiplex PCR; TCRdb lists only in-frame clones, some missing. The sample has some 700,000 clones, 13% seen once. This CDR3 has 15 residues. The V end lost 8 bases, the J end lost 4 bases, and 20 bases lay between the germline ends. Germline V gives CDR1 SGHTA, CDR2 FQGNSA. As concerns this clone: Its cognate antigen is unknown.

Sequencing was done on a sample of naive CD4+ T cells from blood. This chain links TRBV7-2 with TRBJ1-1; D is uncertain. The clonotype originates from a man in his late teens or twenties with type 1 diabetes. DNA for the CDR3: TGTGCCAGCGGGAAGGCGAAGGGCCGAGGCACTGAAGCTTTCTTT. Translation gives CASGKAKGRGTEAFF.